This TCR beta chain was recorded in a study of control samples from healthy donors and cancer patients. Repertoires were generated with immunoSEQ multiplex PCR, while TCRdb's copy carries only in-frame clones and drops some. This sample has about 120,000 clones, with about 86% found just once. CDR3 length: 16 amino acids. Germline V gene sequence: CDR1 SGDLS, CDR2 YYNGEE. V lost 0 bases and J lost 3, with 13 bases in between. The rearrangement uses TRBV9 and TRBJ2-4, with D possibly TRBD1 on 6 matching bases. This TCR derives from a man aged 30 to 39 in good health. The specimen sequenced was blood. The CDR3 region is CASSVGGGQGKNIQYF. The CDR3, as DNA: TGTGCCAGCAGCGTAGGAGGGGGTCAGGGCAAAAACATTCAGTACTTC.